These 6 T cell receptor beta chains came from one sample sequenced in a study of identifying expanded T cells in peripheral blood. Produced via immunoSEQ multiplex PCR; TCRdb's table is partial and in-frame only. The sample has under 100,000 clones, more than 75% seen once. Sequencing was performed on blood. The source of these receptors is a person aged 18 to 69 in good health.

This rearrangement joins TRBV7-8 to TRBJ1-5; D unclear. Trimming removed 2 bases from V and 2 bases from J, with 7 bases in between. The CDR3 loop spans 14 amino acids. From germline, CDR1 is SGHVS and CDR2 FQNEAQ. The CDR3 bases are TGTGCCAGCAGCTTAAATTCCGGCAATCAGCCCCAGCATTTT. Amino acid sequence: CASSLNSGNQPQHF.

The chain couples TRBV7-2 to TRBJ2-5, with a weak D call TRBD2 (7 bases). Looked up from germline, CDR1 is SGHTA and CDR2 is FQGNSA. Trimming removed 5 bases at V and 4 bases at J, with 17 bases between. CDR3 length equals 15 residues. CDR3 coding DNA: TGTGCCAGCAGCGCAAACCGGGGGGCCCTAGAGACCCAGTACTTC. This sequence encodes CASSANRGALETQYF.

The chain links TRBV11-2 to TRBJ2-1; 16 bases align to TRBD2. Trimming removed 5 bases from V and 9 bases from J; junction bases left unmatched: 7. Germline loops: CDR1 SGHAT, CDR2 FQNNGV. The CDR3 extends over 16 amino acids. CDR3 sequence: CASSTGTSGGDIEQFF. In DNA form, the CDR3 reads TGTGCCAGCAGCACTGGGACTAGCGGGGGGGATATTGAGCAGTTCTTC.

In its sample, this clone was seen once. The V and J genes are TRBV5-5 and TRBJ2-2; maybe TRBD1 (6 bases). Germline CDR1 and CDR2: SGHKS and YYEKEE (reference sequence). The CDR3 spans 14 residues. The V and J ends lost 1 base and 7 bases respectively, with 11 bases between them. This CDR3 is CASSLWQGIGELFF. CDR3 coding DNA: TGTGCCAGCAGCTTGTGGCAGGGGATCGGGGAGCTGTTTTTT.

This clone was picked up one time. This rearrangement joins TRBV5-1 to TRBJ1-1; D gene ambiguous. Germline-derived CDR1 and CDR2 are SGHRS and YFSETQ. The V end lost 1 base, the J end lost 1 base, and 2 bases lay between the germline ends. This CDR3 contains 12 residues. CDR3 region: CASSLQNTEAFF. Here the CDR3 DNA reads TGCGCCAGCAGCTTGCAGAACACTGAAGCTTTCTTT.

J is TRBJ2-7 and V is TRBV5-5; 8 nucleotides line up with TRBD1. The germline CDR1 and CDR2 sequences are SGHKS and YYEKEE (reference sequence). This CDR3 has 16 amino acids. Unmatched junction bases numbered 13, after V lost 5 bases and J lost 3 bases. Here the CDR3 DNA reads TGTGCCAGCAGGAAGCCACCAGGGGGCTCCCTCTACGAGCAGTACTTC. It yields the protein CASRKPPGGSLYEQYF.